The next 25 T cell receptor beta chains were all read from a single sample in a study of shared clonotypes between healthy human individuals. Profiling relied on immunoSEQ multiplex PCR, and the TCRdb table lists in-frame clones only, not all of them. The table shows a few million clones, with 90% to 97% occurring only once. The specimen was naive CD4+ T cells sorted from blood. Subset indicated: CD45RA+ positively selected. The origin of the receptors is a man aged 18 to 30 in good health.

The V gene is TRBV7-6, the J gene TRBJ2-1; the match to TRBD1 covers 10 bases. J was trimmed by 6 bases and V by 1 base; bases with no gene match: 9. CDR1 is SGHVS and CDR2 is FNYEAQ in the germline V gene. CDR3 size: 17 residues. CDR3 sequence reads: CASSLEYAGTGANEQFF. The CDR3 DNA reads TGTGCCAGCAGCTTAGAGTACGCCGGGACAGGGGCCAATGAGCAGTTCTTC.

The count of this clone is one. The chain joins TRBV13 to TRBJ2-7; no clear D gene. The V end lost 5 bases, the J end lost 0 bases, and 11 bases lay between the germline ends. The CDR3 has 14 amino acids. Germline V gene lookup returns CDR1 PRHDT and CDR2 FYEKMQ (reference sequence). The CDR3 here is CASSLTSSSYEQYF. Written as DNA, the CDR3 is TGTGCCAGCAGCCTTACTTCCAGCTCCTACGAGCAGTACTTC.

This chain uses TRBV7-9 with TRBJ2-2, with a possible D match to TRBD2 (5 bases). The CDR3 consists of 14 residues. V lost 5 bases and J lost 5, with 12 bases in between. Germline lookup yields CDR1 SEHNR and CDR2 FQNEAQ (reference sequence). CDR3: CASSGRTLTGELFF. CDR3 in DNA: TGTGCCAGCAGCGGCCGGACTTTAACCGGGGAGCTGTTTTTT.

Written as DNA, the CDR3 is TGTGCCAGCAGCATGGGATGGGGCAATCAGCCCCAGCATTTT. As protein: CASSMGWGNQPQHF. This chain joins TRBV6-1 and TRBJ1-5; the D is unclear. The CDR3 runs to 14 residues. Germline V gene sequence: CDR1 MNHNS, CDR2 SASEGT. Trimming shortened V by 6 bases and J by 2 bases, and 11 bases separated the two germline ends.

This clone has just one count. The sample holds other DNA sequences that translate to the same CDR3. This sequence joins TRBV4-3 and TRBJ1-4, with TRBD1 matching over 7 bases. The CDR3 covers 17 residues. CDR1 is LGHNA and CDR2 is YSLEER in the germline V gene. Trimming removed 1 base from V and 0 bases from J; junction bases left unmatched: 5. CDR3 in amino acids: CASSQGPQGATNEKLFF. The CDR3 DNA reads as TGCGCCAGCAGCCAAGGTCCCCAGGGGGCAACTAATGAAAAACTGTTTTTT.

The chain employs TRBV10-2 and TRBJ1-2, with D maybe TRBD1 (6 bases). From germline, CDR1 is WSHSY and CDR2 SAAADI. Trimming shortened V by 2 bases and J by 2 bases, and 6 bases separated the two germline ends. The CDR3 has 13 residues. CDR3 amino acids: CASSETGNYGYTF. The CDR3 DNA reads TGCGCCAGCAGTGAGACAGGGAACTATGGCTACACCTTC.

The V call is TRBV7-9, the J call TRBJ2-7, with 11 nucleotides matching TRBD2. The ends lost 7 bases at V and 6 bases at J; junction bases unmatched: 11. The CDR3 has 15 residues. Germline V lookup: CDR1 SEHNR, CDR2 FQNEAQ (reference sequence). The CDR3 DNA sequence: TGTGCCAGCAACATAGCGGGAGGGAAATCTGGCGAGCAGTACTTC. It translates to CASNIAGGKSGEQYF.

With regard to this clone: At one boundary the junction diverges from the germline segment, which might be a read error. The chain employs TRBV7-7 and TRBJ2-5, with TRBD2 matching 7 bases. CDR1 is SSHAT and CDR2 is FNYEAQ in the germline V gene (reference sequence). The CDR3 is 14 residues long. The CDR3 loop reads CASSLAGREETQYF. DNA of the CDR3: TGTGCTAGCAGCTTAGCGGGTAGGGAAGAGACCCAGTACTTC.

This clone was detected once. This chain joins TRBV5-1 and TRBJ2-1; TRBD2 matches 8 bases. This CDR3 spans 13 amino acids. Unmatched junction bases numbered 3, after V lost 4 bases and J lost 6 bases. Germline CDR1 is SGHRS and CDR2 is YFSETQ. The CDR3 DNA is TGCGCCAGCAGCGAGGGACTAGGCAATGAGCAGTTCTTC. It is translated as CASSEGLGNEQFF.

The chain combines TRBV2 with TRBJ1-1; perhaps TRBD1 as D (6 bases). The germline V gene has CDR1 SNHLY and CDR2 FYNNEI. V lost 6 bases, J lost 7 bases, and 15 bases lay in between. There are 13 residues in the CDR3. The CDR3 loop reads CASSNTGLSEAFF. CDR3 bases: TGTGCCAGCAGCAACACAGGGCTGAGTGAAGCTTTCTTT.

This CDR3 is CASSLSRLSYEQYF. Written as DNA, the CDR3 is TGTGCCAGCAGCTTATCACGGCTCTCCTACGAGCAGTACTTC. The V and J genes are TRBV7-2 and TRBJ2-7; no definite D call. V was cut by 2 bases and J by 0 bases, with 8 bases left in between. Germline CDR1 SGHTA, CDR2 FQGNSA. CDR3 length equals 14 residues.

The rearrangement links TRBV19 to TRBJ2-3; D possibly matches TRBD1 or TRBD2 (6 bases each). Germline CDR1 LNHDA, CDR2 SQIVND (reference sequence). Trimming shortened V by 7 bases and J by 5 bases, and 16 bases separated the two germline ends. The CDR3 sequence is 14 residues long. CDR3 amino acids: CASNPSGAGDTQYF. Here the CDR3 DNA reads TGTGCCAGTAACCCCTCGGGGGCAGGAGATACGCAGTATTTT.

The chain employs TRBV7-9 and TRBJ2-7; no clear D gene. This CDR3 region has 14 residues. CDR1 and CDR2 from the germline V gene are SEHNR and FQNEAQ (reference sequence). The V end lost 5 bases, the J end lost 5 bases, and 16 bases lay between the germline ends. Here the CDR3 DNA reads TGTGCCAGCAGCCTCACCCTACCCAGCGACGAGCAGTACTTC. Protein: CASSLTLPSDEQYF.

The V call is TRBV4-2, the J call TRBJ1-4; TRBD1 is a possible D gene (5 bases). V lost 2 bases and J 7 bases, leaving 26 bases between the germline ends. Germline values: CDR1 LGHNA, CDR2 YNFKEQ. The CDR3 is 19 residues long. The DNA of the CDR3 is TGTGCCAGCAGCCAATCATTTGGGGCTCCCGGGGAAGGAAGTGAAAAACTGTTTTTT. Encoded protein: CASSQSFGAPGEGSEKLFF.

CDR3 DNA sequence: TGTGCCAGCAGTGACGGGAACAGCGCCTATTCACCCCTCCACTTT. Amino acids: CASSDGNSAYSPLHF. This chain joins TRBV6-4 and TRBJ1-6; D ambiguous. Germline lookup yields CDR1 MRHNA and CDR2 SNTAGT. The CDR3 runs 15 residues. V was clipped by 2 bases and J by 8 bases, with 13 bases between them.

V and J are TRBV30 and TRBJ1-3; 9 nucleotides match TRBD1. J was trimmed by 7 bases and V by 1 base; bases with no gene match: 2. Looked up from germline, CDR1 is GTSNPN and CDR2 is SVGIG (reference sequence). CDR3 length: 13 residues. The CDR3 sequence: CAWSATGGNTIYF. Here the CDR3 DNA reads TGTGCCTGGAGTGCGACAGGGGGTAACACCATATATTTT.

The J gene is TRBJ2-1, the V gene TRBV7-9; 9 nucleotides align to TRBD1. CDR1 and CDR2 from the germline V gene are SEHNR and FQNEAQ (reference sequence). CDR3 length: 14 amino acids. V was clipped by 7 bases and J by 7 bases; unmatched bases: 8. CDR3 region: CASNQQGAWNEQFF. The CDR3 region has the DNA TGTGCCAGCAACCAACAGGGGGCTTGGAATGAGCAGTTCTTC.

CDR3 coding DNA: TGTGCCAGCAACGGACAGGGCGGTAATGGAAACACCATATATTTT. Translation: CASNGQGGNGNTIYF. The chain combines TRBV11-2 with TRBJ1-3; 8 bases map to TRBD1. Germline V gene lookup returns CDR1 SGHAT and CDR2 FQNNGV. This CDR3 has 15 residues. V lost 7 bases to trimming and J lost 3 bases; unmatched junction nucleotides: 8.

This clone came up a few times. The V and J genes are TRBV5-1 and TRBJ2-5; 10 bases line up with TRBD1. J gave up 7 bases and V 3 bases, and 9 bases lay outside the gene matches. CDR1 SGHRS and CDR2 YFSETQ come from the germline V gene. This CDR3 region has 15 residues. The DNA for the CDR3 is TGCGCCAGCAGCTCAAGGACAGGGGGGCAGGGGACCCAGTACTTC. This gives the protein CASSSRTGGQGTQYF.

V usage is TRBV7-2 and J usage is TRBJ1-1; D possibly corresponds to TRBD1 (6 bases). The V end lost 5 bases, the J end lost 3 bases, and 10 bases lay between the germline ends. The CDR3 covers 13 residues. Germline loops: CDR1 SGHTA, CDR2 FQGNSA. CDR3 sequence (DNA): TGTGCCAGCAGCCCACAGGGATACACTGAAGCTTTCTTT. Protein sequence: CASSPQGYTEAFF. The complete variable domain, with remaining parts taken from reference TRBV7-2 and TRBJ1-1, reads GAGVSQSPSNKVTEKGKDVELRCDPISGHTALYWYRQSLGQGLEFLIYFQGNSAPDKSGLPSDRFSAERTGGSVSTLTIQRTQQEDSAVYLCASSPQGYTEAFFGQGTRLTVV.

The CDR3 is CASSVDGTGGYTF. CDR3 DNA: TGTGCCAGCAGCGTAGATGGGACAGGGGGCTACACCTTC. The rearrangement joins TRBV9 to TRBJ1-2; 9 bases align to TRBD1. CDR1 and CDR2 (germline): SGDLS, YYNGEE. CDR3 length equals 13 residues. V shed 0 bases and J 8 bases; nucleotides not matched to a gene: 2.

The CDR3 here is CSAYAQFF. Written as DNA, the CDR3 is TGCAGTGCTTATGCGCAGTTCTTC. The chain employs TRBV20-1 and TRBJ2-1; no clear D gene. Trimming shortened V by 5 bases and J by 12 bases, and 5 bases separated the two germline ends. Germline values: CDR1 DFQATT, CDR2 SNEGSKA (reference sequence). The CDR3 is 8 amino acids.

CDR3 nucleotides: TGTGCCAGCAGCCCCGGGACGGCCTGGGGTCAGCCCCAGCATTTT. This codes for CASSPGTAWGQPQHF. The chain is built from TRBV27 and TRBJ1-5; TRBD1 might be the D (5 bases). Germline V gives CDR1 MNHEY, CDR2 SMNVEV (reference sequence). The CDR3 contains 15 residues. V was trimmed by 6 bases and J by 6 bases, leaving 18 bases between them.

The CDR3 DNA is TGCGCCAGCAGCCATTCCATAGGGGGGCAGGAGACCCAGTACTTC. Translation gives CASSHSIGGQETQYF. The chain has TRBV4-3 and TRBJ2-5; D assignment may be TRBD1 or TRBD2 (6 bases each). Germline V gene data show CDR1 as LGHNA and CDR2 as YSLEER. Trimming left V 3 bases short and J 5 bases short, with 16 bases between. The length of the CDR3 is 15 residues.

V and J are TRBV19 and TRBJ1-5; TRBD1 is a possible D gene (6 bases). The CDR3 contains 15 residues. Germline V gene sequence: CDR1 LNHDA, CDR2 SQIVND (reference sequence). V was trimmed by 5 bases and J by 6 bases, leaving 17 bases between them. DNA of the CDR3: TGTGCCAGTAGTCCAGGGGCCGCCAGGAGTCAGCCCCAGCATTTT. It yields the protein CASSPGAARSQPQHF.